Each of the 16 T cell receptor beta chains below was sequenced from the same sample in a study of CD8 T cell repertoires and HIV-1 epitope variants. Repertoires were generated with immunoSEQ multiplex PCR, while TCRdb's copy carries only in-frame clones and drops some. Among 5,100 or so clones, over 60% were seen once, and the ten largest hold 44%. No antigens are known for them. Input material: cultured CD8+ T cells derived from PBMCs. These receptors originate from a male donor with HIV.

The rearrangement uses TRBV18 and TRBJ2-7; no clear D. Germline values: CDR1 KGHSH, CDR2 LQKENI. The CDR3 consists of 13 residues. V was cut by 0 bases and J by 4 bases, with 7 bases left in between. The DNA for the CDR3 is TGTGCCAGCTCACCACCGGAGCGATACGAGCAGTACTTC. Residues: CASSPPERYEQYF. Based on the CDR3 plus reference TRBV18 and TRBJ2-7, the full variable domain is NAGVMQNPRHLVRRRGQEARLRCSPMKGHSHVYWYRQLPEEGLKFMVYLQKENIIDESGMPKERFSAEFPKEGPSILRIQQVVRGDSAAYFCASSPPERYEQYFGPGTRLTVT.

The CDR3 is CASGLTQSYNEQFF. For the CDR3, the DNA is TGTGCCAGCGGATTAACACAATCCTACAATGAGCAGTTCTTC. The J gene is TRBJ2-1, the V gene TRBV28; D not certain. Germline V gene sequence: CDR1 MDHEN, CDR2 SYDVKM. The CDR3 is made up of 14 amino acids. V shed 8 bases and J shed 1 base, with 12 bases lying between them.

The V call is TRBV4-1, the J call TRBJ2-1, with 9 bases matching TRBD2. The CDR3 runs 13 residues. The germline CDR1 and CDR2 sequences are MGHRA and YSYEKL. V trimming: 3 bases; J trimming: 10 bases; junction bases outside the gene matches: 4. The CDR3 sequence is CASSHPGLAEQFF. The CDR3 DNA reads TGCGCCAGCAGCCACCCCGGACTAGCGGAGCAGTTCTTC.

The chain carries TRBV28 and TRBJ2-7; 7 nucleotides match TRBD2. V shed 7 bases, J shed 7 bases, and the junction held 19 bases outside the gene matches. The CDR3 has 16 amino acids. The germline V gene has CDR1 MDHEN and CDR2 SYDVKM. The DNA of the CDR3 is TGTGCCAGCACCCCGGGGGTGGGAGGGCGGTCGGTGGAGCAGTACTTC. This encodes CASTPGVGGRSVEQYF. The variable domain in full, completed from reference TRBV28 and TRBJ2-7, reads DVKVTQSSRYLVKRTGEKVFLECVQDMDHENMFWYRQDPGLGLRLIYFSYDVKMKEKGDIPEGYSVSREKKERFSLILESASTNQTSMYLCASTPGVGGRSVEQYFGPGTRLTVT.

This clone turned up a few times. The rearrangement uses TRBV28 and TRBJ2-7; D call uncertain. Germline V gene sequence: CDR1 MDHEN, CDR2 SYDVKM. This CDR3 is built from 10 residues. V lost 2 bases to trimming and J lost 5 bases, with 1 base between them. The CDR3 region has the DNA TGTGCCAGCAGTTTAAACGAGCAGTACTTC. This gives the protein CASSLNEQYF.

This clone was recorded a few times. This CDR3 is CASSTRGGLEEQYF. The CDR3 bases are TGTGCCAGTAGTACCCGGGGAGGGCTAGAAGAGCAGTACTTC. The chain links TRBV19 to TRBJ2-7; TRBD2 agrees at 7 bases. CDR1 is LNHDA and CDR2 is SQIVND in the germline V gene (reference sequence). With 4 bases clipped from V and 7 bases from J, the junction kept 10 bases outside the gene matches. There are 14 residues in the CDR3.

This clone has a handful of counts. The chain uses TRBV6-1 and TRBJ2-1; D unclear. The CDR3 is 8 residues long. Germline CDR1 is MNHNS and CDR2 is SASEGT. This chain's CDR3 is CAWNEQFF. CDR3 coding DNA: TGTGCATGGAATGAGCAGTTCTTC.

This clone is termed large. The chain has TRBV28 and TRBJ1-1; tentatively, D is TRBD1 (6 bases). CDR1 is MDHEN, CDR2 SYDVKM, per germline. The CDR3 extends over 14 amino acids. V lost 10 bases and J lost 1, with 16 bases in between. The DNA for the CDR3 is TGTGCCACCTTTCCGACAGGCTCGAACACTGAAGCTTTCTTT. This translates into CATFPTGSNTEAFF. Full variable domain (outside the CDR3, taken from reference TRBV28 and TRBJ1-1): DVKVTQSSRYLVKRTGEKVFLECVQDMDHENMFWYRQDPGLGLRLIYFSYDVKMKEKGDIPEGYSVSREKKERFSLILESASTNQTSMYLCATFPTGSNTEAFFGQGTRLTVV.

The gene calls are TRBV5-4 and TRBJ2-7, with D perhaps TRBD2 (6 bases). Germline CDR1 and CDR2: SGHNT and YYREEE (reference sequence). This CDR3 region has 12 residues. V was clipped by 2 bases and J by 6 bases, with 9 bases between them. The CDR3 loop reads CASSLRAGEQYF. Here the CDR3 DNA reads TGTGCCAGCAGCTTACGAGCGGGCGAGCAGTACTTC.

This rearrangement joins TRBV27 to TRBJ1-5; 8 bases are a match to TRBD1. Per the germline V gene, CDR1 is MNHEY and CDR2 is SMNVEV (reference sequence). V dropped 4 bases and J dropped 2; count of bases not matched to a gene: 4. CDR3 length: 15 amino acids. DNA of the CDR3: TGTGCCAGCAGTTCGACAGGGGCCGGCAATCAGCCCCAGCATTTT. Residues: CASSSTGAGNQPQHF.

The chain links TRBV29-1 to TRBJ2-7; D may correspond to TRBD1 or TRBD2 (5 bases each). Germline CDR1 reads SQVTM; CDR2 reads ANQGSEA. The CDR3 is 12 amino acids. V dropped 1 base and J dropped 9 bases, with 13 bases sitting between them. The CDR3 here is CSVEGPRGVQYF. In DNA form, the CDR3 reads TGCAGCGTTGAAGGGCCAAGGGGAGTGCAGTACTTC.

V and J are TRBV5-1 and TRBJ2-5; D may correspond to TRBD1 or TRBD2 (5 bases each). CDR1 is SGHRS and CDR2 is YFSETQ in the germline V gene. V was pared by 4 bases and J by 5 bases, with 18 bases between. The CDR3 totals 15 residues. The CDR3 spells CASSEGRSSWETQYF. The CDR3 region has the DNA TGCGCCAGCAGCGAGGGACGGAGTAGTTGGGAGACCCAGTACTTC.

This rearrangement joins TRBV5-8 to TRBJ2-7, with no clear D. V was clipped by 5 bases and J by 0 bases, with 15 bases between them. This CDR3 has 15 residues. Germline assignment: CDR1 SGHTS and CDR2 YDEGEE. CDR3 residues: CASSSQSPSSYEQYF. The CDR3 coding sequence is TGTGCCAGCAGTTCACAGAGCCCCAGCTCCTACGAGCAGTACTTC.

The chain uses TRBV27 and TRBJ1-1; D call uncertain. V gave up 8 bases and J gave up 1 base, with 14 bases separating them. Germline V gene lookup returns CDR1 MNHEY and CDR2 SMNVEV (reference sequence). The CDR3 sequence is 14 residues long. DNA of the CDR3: TGTGCCAGCCTCGATCGGGCAGGGAACACTGAAGCTTTCTTT. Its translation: CASLDRAGNTEAFF.

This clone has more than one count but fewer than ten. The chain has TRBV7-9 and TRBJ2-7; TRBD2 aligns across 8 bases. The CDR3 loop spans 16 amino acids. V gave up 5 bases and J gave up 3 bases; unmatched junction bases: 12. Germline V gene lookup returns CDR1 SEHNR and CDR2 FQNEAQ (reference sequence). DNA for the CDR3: TGTGCCAGCAGCGAAGAGGTAGCGGGGACTAACTACGAGCAGTACTTC. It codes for CASSEEVAGTNYEQYF.

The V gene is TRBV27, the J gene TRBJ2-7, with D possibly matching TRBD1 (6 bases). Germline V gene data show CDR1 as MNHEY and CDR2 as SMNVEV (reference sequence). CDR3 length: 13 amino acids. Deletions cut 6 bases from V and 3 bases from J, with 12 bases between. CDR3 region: CASSPGTYYEQYF. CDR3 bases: TGTGCCAGCAGCCCCGGGACATACTACGAGCAGTACTTC.